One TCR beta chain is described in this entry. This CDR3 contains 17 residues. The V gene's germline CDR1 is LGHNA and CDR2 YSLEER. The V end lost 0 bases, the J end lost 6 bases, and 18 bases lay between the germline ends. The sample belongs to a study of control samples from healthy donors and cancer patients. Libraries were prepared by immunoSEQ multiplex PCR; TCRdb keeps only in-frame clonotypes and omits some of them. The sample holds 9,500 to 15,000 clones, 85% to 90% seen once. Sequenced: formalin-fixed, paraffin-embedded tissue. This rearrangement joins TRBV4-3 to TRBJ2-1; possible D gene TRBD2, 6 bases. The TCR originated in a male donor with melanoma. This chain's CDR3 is CASSQDIARDGFNEQFF. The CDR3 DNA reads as TGCGCCAGCAGCCAAGATATTGCGCGGGATGGGTTCAATGAGCAGTTCTTC.